This TCR beta chain was sequenced for a study of HIV-infected patients and healthy controls. The length of the CDR3 is 15 residues. V gave up 3 bases and J gave up 2 bases, with 14 bases separating them. CDR1 is LNHDA and CDR2 is SQIVND in the germline V gene (reference sequence). TCRdb re-called the 5' RACE reads through MiXCR, storing one row per CDR3 protein. This sample has about 18,000 distinct CDR3 sequences, with around 20% found just once. This clonotype was observed many times. The receptor comes from a human donor in good health. The chain carries TRBV19 and TRBJ2-7, with D possibly TRBD2 on 5 matching bases. Sequencing input: CD8+ T cells from blood. The CDR3 DNA reads as TGTGCCAGTAGTATCGAGGCGGAGGCTACCTACGAGCAGTACTTC. Translation: CASSIEAEATYEQYF.